This TCR beta chain was sequenced during a study of blood T cell repertoires in COVID-19. Study information: PBMCs, B-cell-depleted T cells, or T cells were the source of the cDNA or gDNA that made up the material.

Trimming left V 2 bases short and J 0 bases short, with 11 bases between. Germline CDR1 SGHRS, CDR2 YFSETQ. The CDR3 totals 16 residues. In the original workflow: From reference gene primer amplification, estimates of nucleated cell counts were derived. Only in-frame clones appear in the TCRdb table, and some are missing; sequencing was by immunoSEQ multiplex PCR. That table furnishes V, J and clone size, whereas the DNA furnished D and trimming. The table lists under 150,000 clones, approximately 82% of them singletons. Sequencing was performed on peripheral blood. This receptor was identified in a man between 65 and 85 years old with active or convalescent COVID-19. The chain joins TRBV5-1 to TRBJ1-4; perhaps TRBD1 as D (5 bases). CDR3 nucleotide sequence: TGCGCCAGCAGCTTCCAAGGACAAGCAACTAATGAAAAACTGTTTTTT. It encodes CASSFQGQATNEKLFF. The whole variable domain, filled in from reference TRBV5-1 and TRBJ1-4, reads KAGVTQTPRYLIKTRGQQVTLSCSPISGHRSVSWYQQTPGQGLQFLFEYFSETQRNKGNFPGRFSGRQFSNSRSEMNVSTLELGDSALYLCASSFQGQATNEKLFFGSGTQLSVL.